A single sample gave rise to the 25 T cell receptor beta chains below, sequenced in a study of blood T cell repertoires in COVID-19. Sequencing was performed with immunoSEQ multiplex PCR; in TCRdb, only in-frame clones are kept and a portion is missing. The sample lists some 190,000 clones; over 70% were seen once. What was sequenced was PBMCs or T cells enriched from blood (not recorded which). Source of these receptors: a man aged 55 to 70 who had been exposed to COVID-19.

As for this clone: An end of the junction does not agree with germline; a read error may underlie this. This chain links TRBV9 with TRBJ2-7; 9 nucleotides align to TRBD2. Germline lookup yields CDR1 SGDLS and CDR2 YYNGEE. There are 13 residues in the CDR3. The CDR3 DNA sequence: TGTGCCAGCAGCGGGGGACTAGCCGGGAGCTTAAACTTC. Amino acids: CASSGGLAGSLNF. Variable domain in full (rest from reference TRBV9 and TRBJ2-7): DSGVTQTPKHLITATGQRVTLRCSPRSGDLSVYWYQQSLDQGLQFLIQYYNGEERAKGNILERFSAQQFPDLHSELNLSSLELGDSALYFCASSGGLAGSLNFGPGTRLTVT.

This CDR3 reads CASSVFDRDTEAFF. CDR3 nucleotide sequence: TGTGCCAGCAGCGTATTCGACAGGGACACTGAAGCTTTCTTT. This chain joins TRBV9 and TRBJ1-1; 7 positions match TRBD1. CDR1 is SGDLS and CDR2 is YYNGEE in the germline V gene. This CDR3 comprises 14 residues. Germline trimming cut 1 base from V and 3 bases from J; bases unmatched to any gene: 3.

In this sample, this clone turned up a few times. The chain employs TRBV7-2 and TRBJ1-2; D is ambiguous. CDR1 and CDR2 from the germline V gene are SGHTA and FQGNSA. This CDR3 region has 16 residues. V was clipped by 5 bases and J by 0 bases, with 16 bases between them. DNA of the CDR3: TGTGCCAGCAGCCTCGGACGCAAGGAGGCTAACTATGGCTACACCTTC. This gives the protein CASSLGRKEANYGYTF.

The chain joins TRBV18 to TRBJ2-5; weak D call: TRBD2 (6 bases). Germline-derived CDR1 and CDR2 are KGHSH and LQKENI. The CDR3 has 15 residues. Deletions cut 1 base from V and 1 base from J, with 10 bases between. CDR3: CASSPQEGPQETQYF. CDR3 sequence (DNA): TGTGCCAGCTCACCACAGGAGGGCCCCCAAGAGACCCAGTACTTC.

This rearrangement joins TRBV7-9 to TRBJ1-2; 9 bases are a match to TRBD1. CDR3 size: 15 residues. Germline V CDR1 and CDR2: SEHNR, FQNEAQ (reference sequence). The junction had 8 bases not matched to a gene; V was cut back by 6 bases and J by 3 bases. The CDR3 region is CASSQTGGGYYGYTF. In nucleotides, the CDR3 is TGTGCCAGCAGTCAAACAGGGGGCGGGTACTATGGCTACACCTTC.

This clone was picked up a small number of times. The gene calls are TRBV9 and TRBJ1-5; D gene uncertain. This CDR3 is built from 15 residues. Germline CDR1 SGDLS, CDR2 YYNGEE. V was clipped by 3 bases and J by 0 bases, with 10 bases between them. CDR3: CASSADGNSNQPQHF. The DNA for the CDR3 is TGTGCCAGCAGCGCGGACGGGAATAGCAATCAGCCCCAGCATTTT.

The rearrangement joins TRBV5-1 to TRBJ2-3; TRBD2 aligns across 15 bases. Germline assignment: CDR1 SGHRS and CDR2 YFSETQ. Losses at the gene ends were 4 bases for V and 0 bases for J; bases not matched to a gene: 9. The CDR3 has 19 amino acids. The CDR3 spells CASSPGLAGGKSSTDTQYF. CDR3 in DNA: TGCGCCAGCAGCCCCGGACTAGCGGGAGGGAAATCTAGCACAGATACGCAGTATTTT.

The chain has TRBV6-5 and TRBJ2-1, with TRBD2 matching over 7 bases. The CDR3 spans 14 residues. The ends lost 0 bases at V and 4 bases at J; junction bases unmatched: 0. The germline V gene has CDR1 MNHEY and CDR2 SVGAGI. The CDR3 bases are TGTGCCAGCAGTTACTCGGGGGGGTACAATGAGCAGTTCTTC. Its translation is CASSYSGGYNEQFF.

This clone was detected once. V and J are TRBV27 and TRBJ2-7; TRBD1 might be the D (6 bases). Germline V gene sequence: CDR1 MNHEY, CDR2 SMNVEV (reference sequence). V shed 6 bases and J shed 2 bases, with 11 bases lying between them. The CDR3 totals 13 residues. The CDR3 sequence: CASRSGGTYEQYF. The DNA of the CDR3 is TGTGCCAGCAGGTCTGGGGGCACCTACGAGCAGTACTTC.

This chain links TRBV5-1 with TRBJ1-2; the D gene is possibly TRBD1 (6 bases). Germline CDR1 and CDR2: SGHRS and YFSETQ. The CDR3 has 13 residues. Trimming cost V 4 bases and J 8 bases, with 15 bases left between them. In DNA form, the CDR3 reads TGCGCCAGCAGCCCGGGACACTCCGGCGGCTACACCTTC. Its translation is CASSPGHSGGYTF.

In nucleotides, the CDR3 is TGCGCCAGCAGCTTGGCCCTACAGCCAAATCAGCCCCAGCATTTT. This encodes CASSLALQPNQPQHF. The chain joins TRBV5-1 to TRBJ1-5; no definite D call. The germline CDR1 and CDR2 sequences are SGHRS and YFSETQ. The V and J ends lost 0 bases and 4 bases respectively, with 11 bases between them. The CDR3 totals 15 residues.

This CDR3 reads CASSMNRKETQYF. Here the CDR3 DNA reads TGTGCCAGCAGTATGAACAGGAAAGAGACCCAGTACTTC. The chain has TRBV2 and TRBJ2-5, with a tentative D call TRBD1 (5 bases). The V end was cut by 5 bases, the J end by 3 bases, with 10 bases between. The CDR3 is 13 residues long. Per germline, CDR1 SNHLY and CDR2 FYNNEI.

J is TRBJ1-5 and V is TRBV6-1; no reliable D call. Germline lookup yields CDR1 MNHNS and CDR2 SASEGT. The CDR3 has 15 residues. V was clipped by 0 bases and J by 3 bases, with 9 bases between them. This CDR3 is CASSEAGGYNQPQHF. The CDR3 region has the DNA TGTGCCAGCAGTGAAGCAGGAGGGTACAATCAGCCCCAGCATTTT.

The rearrangement joins TRBV30 to TRBJ2-1; maybe TRBD2 (5 bases). Germline assignment: CDR1 GTSNPN and CDR2 SVGIG (reference sequence). The CDR3 runs 17 residues. V shed 2 bases and J shed 5 bases, with 22 bases lying between them. Written as DNA, the CDR3 is TGTGCCTGGAGTTCATTGGGAGTCATAGGCCTTCACAATGAGCAGTTCTTC. Protein product: CAWSSLGVIGLHNEQFF.

V usage is TRBV10-2 and J usage is TRBJ2-2, with TRBD1 identical over 8 bases. With 6 bases clipped from V and 2 bases from J, the junction kept 11 bases outside the gene matches. The germline CDR1 and CDR2 sequences are WSHSY and SAAADI. The CDR3 spans 17 residues. For the CDR3, the DNA is TGCGCCAGCAGCCGAACGGGTACAGGGGGTAACACCGGGGAGCTGTTTTTT. Its protein is CASSRTGTGGNTGELFF.

Regarding this clone: Within the sample, other DNA sequences also encode this same CDR3. The chain joins TRBV29-1 to TRBJ2-7, with a weak D call TRBD2 (6 bases). The germline V and J ends were trimmed by 4 bases and 3 bases, with 10 bases remaining between them. Germline V CDR1 and CDR2: SQVTM, ANQGSEA. This CDR3 has 12 amino acids. The CDR3 coding sequence is TGCAGCGTTGGGGCGGGAAGCTACGAGCAGTACTTC. Residues: CSVGAGSYEQYF.

The V and J genes are TRBV5-1 and TRBJ2-1; TRBD2 agrees at 10 bases. Germline V gene sequence: CDR1 SGHRS, CDR2 YFSETQ. V lost 0 bases, J lost 6 bases, and 6 bases stayed unmatched. The CDR3 is made up of 16 amino acids. CDR3 coding DNA: TGCGCCAGCAGCTTGGGGGCTAGCGGGAGAGGCAATGAGCAGTTCTTC. This sequence encodes CASSLGASGRGNEQFF.

The CDR3 loop reads CAWRLTGGETDTQYF. The CDR3 nucleotides read TGTGCCTGGCGCTTGACAGGGGGCGAAACAGATACGCAGTATTTT. J is TRBJ2-3 and V is TRBV30; 10 bases map to TRBD1. CDR3 length: 15 amino acids. V lost 5 bases and J lost 3; bases outside the gene matches: 8. The germline V gene has CDR1 GTSNPN and CDR2 SVGIG (reference sequence). Drawing the rest from reference TRBV30 and TRBJ2-3, the complete variable domain is SQTIHQWPATLVQPVGSPLSLECTVEGTSNPNLYWYRQAAGRGLQLLFYSVGIGQISSEVPQNLSASRPQDRQFILSSKKLLLSDSGFYLCAWRLTGGETDTQYFGPGTRLTVL.

J is TRBJ1-2 and V is TRBV24-1; 9 bases are a match to TRBD1. The CDR3 is 15 residues long. Germline values: CDR1 KGHDR, CDR2 SFDVKD. J lost 2 bases, V lost 3 bases, and 3 bases had no gene match. The CDR3 protein is CATSDPGQGNYGYTF. CDR3 in DNA: TGTGCCACCAGTGATCCCGGACAGGGGAACTATGGCTACACCTTC.

The chain recombines TRBV5-1 with TRBJ2-1, with a possible D match to TRBD2 (5 bases). Deletions cut 4 bases from V and 0 bases from J, with 11 bases between. Germline V gives CDR1 SGHRS, CDR2 YFSETQ. This CDR3 is built from 15 residues. CDR3 nucleotides: TGCGCCAGCAGCCCTCCGGGGAGCTCCTACAATGAGCAGTTCTTC. Its translation is CASSPPGSSYNEQFF.

A single count supports this clone. The chain has TRBV7-2 and TRBJ1-1; D gene ambiguous. The germline V gene encodes CDR1 SGHTA and CDR2 FQGNSA. The CDR3 runs to 13 residues. Trimming left V 1 base short and J 5 bases short, with 8 bases between. The CDR3 sequence is CASSLGQVTEAFF. The CDR3 nucleotides read TGTGCCAGCAGCTTAGGGCAGGTAACTGAAGCTTTCTTT.

The table lists this clone with a count of one. For the CDR3, the DNA is TGCAGCGTTGCGGGGGGTTGGGGGGACCACTCCTACGAGCAGTACTTC. Amino acids: CSVAGGWGDHSYEQYF. The V gene is TRBV29-1, the J gene TRBJ2-7, with 7 bases that match TRBD2. Germline CDR1 reads SQVTM; CDR2 reads ANQGSEA. The CDR3 runs to 16 residues. With 4 bases clipped from V and 0 bases from J, the junction kept 12 bases outside the gene matches.

This clone came up a few times. V and J are TRBV12-5 and TRBJ2-1; no reliable D call. This CDR3 has 15 amino acids. CDR1 and CDR2 from the germline V gene are LGHNT and FRNRAP. With 6 bases removed from V and 0 bases from J, the gap between germline ends came to 12 bases. In nucleotides, the CDR3 is TGTGCTAGTGGGGAGAAAAGGAGCTCCTACAATGAGCAGTTCTTC. It codes for CASGEKRSSYNEQFF.

This clone was seen many times. This CDR3 is also generated by other DNA sequences in the sample. The chain links TRBV7-9 to TRBJ1-1; the D gene is possibly TRBD1 (5 bases). V shed 5 bases and J shed 1 base, with 8 bases lying between them. The germline V gene encodes CDR1 SEHNR and CDR2 FQNEAQ (reference sequence). This CDR3 spans 13 amino acids. CDR3 loop: CASSPQGNTEAFF. CDR3 bases: TGTGCCAGCAGCCCTCAGGGGAACACTGAAGCTTTCTTT.

In this sample, this clone turned up many times. The chain links TRBV19 to TRBJ1-1, with D possibly being TRBD1 (6 bases). Trimming cost V 6 bases and J 5 bases, with 13 bases left between them. CDR1 is LNHDA, CDR2 SQIVND, per germline (reference sequence). There are 13 residues in the CDR3. The CDR3 sequence is CASRLQGGTEAFF. In DNA form, the CDR3 reads TGTGCCAGTAGGCTACAGGGTGGAACTGAAGCTTTCTTT.